What follows are 31 T cell receptor beta chains derived from one specimen sequenced in a study of vaccination and CD4 T cells after COVID-19 (dated by TCRdb to the early 2020s). Library creation used PCR. Sequenced using an Illumina iSeq 100. At the Johns Hopkins FTIC core, DNA from the cultured CD4+ T cells underwent TCR sequencing with the Oncomine TCR Beta short-read assay. Through fastp at Q25 and MiXCR, TCRdb rebuilt clones from the public reads, retaining in-frame beta chains. Under each unique CDR3 protein, matching rows form one entry showing the most common genes and DNA. This sample has roughly 20,000 distinct CDR3 sequences in its table, and under 80% of those were observed once. Clones ranked in the top ten supply about 23% of the sample. The sample's treatment or condition label, decoded: approximately nine-day PBMC culture with coronavirus spike peptide pools or control peptides (ViraFEST assay).

Antigen specificity for these receptors is unknown. The sequences come from CD4+ T cells from blood, cultured in vitro, collected before SARS-CoV-2 vaccination. The origin of the receptors is a human donor who received a COVID-19 vaccine.

The sample holds a few counts of this clonotype. V is TRBV7-2 and J is TRBJ2-5; the match to TRBD2 covers 14 bases. J gave up 8 bases and V 5 bases, and 7 bases lay outside the gene matches. The CDR3 has 15 amino acids. CDR1 is SGHTA and CDR2 is FQGNSA in the germline V gene. The CDR3 bases are TGTGCCAGCAGCCCCCAGACTAGCGGGGGGGACACCCAGTACTTC. It encodes CASSPQTSGGDTQYF.

This clonotype was counted a few times. This chain links TRBV10-3 with TRBJ2-5, with 8 bases identical to TRBD1. The length of the CDR3 is 13 residues. The J segment lost 4 bases and the V segment lost 5 bases, leaving 3 bases of the junction unmatched. Germline CDR1 is ENHRY and CDR2 is SYGVKD. The CDR3, as DNA: TGTGCCATCAGTTCAGGGGGCGTAGAGACCCAGTACTTC. Its protein product is CAISSGGVETQYF.

This clonotype was seen a handful of times. The V and J genes are TRBV6-1 and TRBJ1-6, with TRBD1 matching over 7 bases. The CDR3 spans 14 residues. Germline values: CDR1 MNHNS, CDR2 SASEGT. Trimming removed 1 base from V and 6 bases from J; junction bases left unmatched: 0. The CDR3 coding sequence is TGTGCCAGCAGTGAAGGGGACAGTAATTCACCCCTCCACTTT. Residues: CASSEGDSNSPLHF.

V usage is TRBV5-5 and J usage is TRBJ1-1; D possibly corresponds to TRBD1 (5 bases). CDR1 and CDR2 (germline): SGHKS, YYEKEE (reference sequence). The ends were cut back, 2 bases at V and 2 bases at J, with 7 bases in the middle. The CDR3 is 13 amino acids. Here the CDR3 reads CASSFQGNTEAFF. The CDR3 nucleotides are TGTGCCAGCAGCTTTCAGGGTAACACTGAAGCTTTCTTT.

The genes are TRBV12-5 and TRBJ1-2; a weak D match, TRBD1 (5 bases). The CDR3 covers 14 residues. V was trimmed by 4 bases and J by 8 bases, leaving 17 bases between them. Germline assignment: CDR1 LGHNT and CDR2 FRNRAP. DNA for the CDR3: TGTGCTAGTGGTTCATCCTTGCAGGGAGGAGGCTACACCTTC. Protein sequence: CASGSSLQGGGYTF.

V and J are TRBV6-1 and TRBJ2-1, with TRBD1 matching 8 bases. CDR3 size: 16 residues. Per the germline V gene, CDR1 is MNHNS and CDR2 is SASEGT. The junction had 9 bases not matched to a gene; V was cut back by 5 bases and J by 3 bases. The CDR3 region is CASSHRGIRVYNEQFF. CDR3 nucleotides: TGTGCCAGCAGTCACAGGGGGATAAGGGTCTACAATGAGCAGTTCTTC.

The V gene is TRBV6-5, the J gene TRBJ1-1, with a weak D call TRBD1 (5 bases). V was trimmed by 2 bases and J by 4 bases, leaving 11 bases between them. This CDR3 spans 14 amino acids. Germline CDR1 reads MNHEY; CDR2 reads SVGAGI. The chain's CDR3 is CASSYAGHSTEAFF. The CDR3 DNA reads as TGTGCCAGCAGTTACGCGGGGCATAGCACTGAAGCTTTCTTT.

This clonotype was counted between two and nine times. This sequence joins TRBV3-1 and TRBJ2-5; TRBD2 agrees at 10 bases. Trimming cost V 0 bases and J 0 bases; bases outside gene matches: 16. There are 21 residues in the CDR3. CDR1 is LGHDT and CDR2 is YNNKEL in the germline V gene (reference sequence). CDR3 protein: CASSQDFVGLAGALNQETQYF. The CDR3 DNA follows: TGTGCCAGCAGCCAAGATTTTGTTGGGCTAGCGGGGGCCCTAAACCAAGAGACCCAGTACTTC.

This clonotype has a single count. The J gene is TRBJ2-5, the V gene TRBV27; D may be TRBD1 (6 bases). CDR3 length: 14 residues. The V and J ends lost 6 bases and 6 bases respectively, with 17 bases between them. The V gene's germline CDR1 is MNHEY and CDR2 SMNVEV (reference sequence). The CDR3 DNA follows: TGTGCCAGCAGCCTCACAGGGTCGATGAAGACCCAGTACTTC. This codes for CASSLTGSMKTQYF.

The sample holds a few counts of this clonotype. The chain combines TRBV7-9 with TRBJ1-4; 7 bases match TRBD1. The CDR3 is made up of 15 amino acids. The V gene end was trimmed by 1 base and the J gene end by 10 bases; junction bases not matched to a gene: 9. Germline CDR1 SEHNR, CDR2 FQNEAQ (reference sequence). The CDR3 is CASSLEGANMGKLFF. DNA of the CDR3: TGTGCCAGCAGCTTAGAGGGGGCGAACATGGGAAAACTGTTTTTT.

This clonotype was seen more than once but under ten times. The chain couples TRBV7-9 to TRBJ1-6; D perhaps matches TRBD1 (5 bases). CDR1 is SEHNR, CDR2 FQNEAQ, per germline (reference sequence). Trimming left V 1 base short and J 6 bases short, with 13 bases between. CDR3 length equals 16 residues. CDR3 coding DNA: TGTGCCAGCAGCTTAGACCGGACACCAAGTAATTCACCCCTCCACTTT. Translation gives CASSLDRTPSNSPLHF.

In this sample, this clonotype turned up a few times. The rearrangement uses TRBV2 and TRBJ2-2, with D possibly TRBD2 on 7 matching bases. Germline assignment: CDR1 SNHLY and CDR2 FYNNEI. V lost 4 bases and J 1 base, leaving 13 bases between the germline ends. CDR3 length equals 16 residues. CDR3 region: CASSVGRGLNTGELFF. CDR3 sequence (DNA): TGTGCCAGCAGTGTGGGGAGGGGGTTGAACACCGGGGAGCTGTTTTTT.

In this sample, this clonotype turned up once. The gene calls are TRBV5-1 and TRBJ2-2; D gene ambiguous. V lost 1 base, J lost 4 bases, and 8 bases lay in between. Germline V gene lookup returns CDR1 SGHRS and CDR2 YFSETQ. The CDR3 length is 14 residues. The CDR3 spells CASSLSQSTGELFF. For the CDR3, the DNA is TGCGCCAGCAGCTTGTCACAGAGCACCGGGGAGCTGTTTTTT.

This chain uses TRBV6-1 with TRBJ1-2, with 7 bases aligning to TRBD1. Per germline, CDR1 MNHNS and CDR2 SASEGT. J was trimmed by 8 bases and V by 6 bases; bases with no gene match: 15. The CDR3 totals 15 residues. The chain's CDR3 is CASRLDAGQTGGYTF. The CDR3 DNA is TGTGCCAGCAGACTGGACGCGGGACAGACGGGAGGCTACACCTTC.

V gene TRBV20-1 combines with J gene TRBJ1-4; D might be TRBD1 (5 bases). CDR3 length equals 16 residues. The germline V gene has CDR1 DFQATT and CDR2 SNEGSKA (reference sequence). Trimming cost V 5 bases and J 5 bases, with 21 bases left between them. The CDR3 DNA reads as TGCAGTGCTGTCAGACCCTCCGGGACCCTGAATGAAAAACTGTTTTTT. Translating gives CSAVRPSGTLNEKLFF.

A single count supports this clonotype. The chain has TRBV5-6 and TRBJ2-5; 8 nucleotides agree with TRBD2. CDR1 is SGHDT, CDR2 YYEEEE, per germline. The CDR3 runs 16 residues. J gave up 3 bases and V 4 bases, and 11 bases lay outside the gene matches. The CDR3 loop reads CASSPGVAGTKETQYF. CDR3 sequence (DNA): TGTGCCAGCAGCCCAGGGGTAGCGGGGACGAAAGAGACCCAGTACTTC.

This clonotype showed up just once. The chain has TRBV6-1 and TRBJ2-7, with TRBD1 matching over 7 bases. Germline values: CDR1 MNHNS, CDR2 SASEGT. The CDR3 contains 12 residues. Trimming at V came to 7 bases and at J to 6 bases, leaving 6 bases not matched to a gene. The chain's CDR3 is CASKGAPGEQYF. DNA of the CDR3: TGTGCCAGCAAGGGGGCGCCGGGCGAGCAGTACTTC.

This clonotype occurred a few times. This chain links TRBV6-1 with TRBJ1-2, with 7 bases identical to TRBD1. Unmatched junction bases numbered 6, after V lost 5 bases and J lost 3 bases. The CDR3 has 14 residues. CDR1 is MNHNS, CDR2 SASEGT, per germline. The CDR3 region has the DNA TGTGCCAGCAGTATCAGGGGGATGGACTATGGCTACACCTTC. This codes for CASSIRGMDYGYTF.

This clonotype was seen a handful of times. The rearrangement links TRBV6-1 to TRBJ1-6; TRBD1 matches 9 bases. CDR3 length equals 15 residues. Germline CDR1 is MNHNS and CDR2 is SASEGT. With 8 bases clipped from V and 6 bases from J, the junction kept 8 bases outside the gene matches. The chain's CDR3 is CASRLLDRGNSPLHF. The CDR3 DNA sequence: TGTGCCAGCCGACTCCTGGACAGGGGTAATTCACCCCTCCACTTT.

The rearrangement uses TRBV19 and TRBJ2-3; 8 bases align to TRBD1. The CDR3 runs to 14 residues. Germline V lookup: CDR1 LNHDA, CDR2 SQIVND (reference sequence). The V segment lost 6 bases and the J segment 0 bases; nucleotides outside the gene matches: 2. The CDR3 sequence: CASSRQGSTDTQYF. The CDR3 DNA reads TGTGCCAGTAGCAGACAGGGGAGCACAGATACGCAGTATTTT.

This clonotype was counted a few times. The V gene is TRBV6-2 or TRBV6-3, the J gene TRBJ2-3; tentative D call: TRBD2 (7 bases). The germline V and J ends were trimmed by 3 bases and 2 bases, with 12 bases remaining between them. In germline, CDR1 is MNHEY, CDR2 SVGEGT. The CDR3 runs to 15 residues. The CDR3 is CASSYLGGATDTQYF. CDR3 coding DNA: TGTGCCAGCAGTTATTTGGGGGGGGCCACAGATACGCAGTATTTT.

The chain is built from TRBV7-9 and TRBJ1-2, with 10 nucleotides matching TRBD1. CDR3 length: 16 residues. Trimming cost V 3 bases and J 8 bases; bases outside gene matches: 12. CDR1 and CDR2 from the germline V gene are SEHNR and FQNEAQ (reference sequence). The CDR3 protein is CASSLGGTGEIGGYTF. CDR3 nucleotide sequence: TGTGCCAGCAGCTTGGGCGGGACAGGGGAGATTGGAGGCTACACCTTC.

This chain uses TRBV7-3 with TRBJ1-1, with a weak D call TRBD1 (5 bases). From germline, CDR1 is SGHTA and CDR2 FQGTGA. V gave up 5 bases and J gave up 8 bases, with 18 bases separating them. CDR3 length: 14 amino acids. Here the CDR3 reads CASSADSRSQEAFF. Written as DNA, the CDR3 is TGTGCCAGCAGCGCCGACAGTAGGAGTCAAGAAGCTTTCTTT. The full variable domain, rest sourced from reference TRBV7-3 and TRBJ1-1, is GAGVSQTPSNKVTEKGKYVELRCDPISGHTALYWYRQSLGQGPEFLIYFQGTGAADDSGLPNDRFFAVRPEGSVSTLKIQRTERGDSAVYLCASSADSRSQEAFFGQGTRLTVV.

This clonotype came up a few times. This sequence joins TRBV11-3 and TRBJ2-4; D unresolved. Germline V CDR1 and CDR2: SGHNT, YENEEA. Trimming pared 1 base from V and 0 bases from J, leaving 10 bases between. The CDR3 sequence is 16 residues long. CDR3 DNA sequence: TGTGCCAGCAGCTTAGGGCGTTATTTAGCCAAAAACATTCAGTACTTC. Its translation is CASSLGRYLAKNIQYF.

V is TRBV7-8 and J is TRBJ2-7; 8 bases are shared with TRBD2. The germline CDR1 and CDR2 sequences are SGHVS and FQNEAQ. Germline trimming cut 5 bases from V and 5 bases from J; bases unmatched to any gene: 11. The CDR3 is 15 residues long. CDR3 sequence (DNA): TGTGCCAGCAGCGAGCTGCCGGGGGGGTTCCACGAGCAGTACTTC. Encoded protein: CASSELPGGFHEQYF.

The chain carries TRBV6-5 and TRBJ1-3, with D unclear. The CDR3 consists of 13 residues. The V gene's germline CDR1 is MNHEY and CDR2 SVGAGI. V was shortened by 4 bases and J by 4 bases, with 8 bases between the two germline ends. For the CDR3, the DNA is TGTGCCAGCAGTTCCCCCGGGGGAAACACCATATATTTT. This translates into CASSSPGGNTIYF.

This clonotype came up a few times. The chain combines TRBV30 with TRBJ1-1, with 7 bases identical to TRBD1. The V gene's germline CDR1 is GTSNPN and CDR2 SVGIG (reference sequence). The CDR3 totals 14 residues. The ends lost 2 bases at V and 0 bases at J; junction bases unmatched: 3. CDR3 sequence: CAWSWDSLNTEAFF. CDR3 in DNA: TGTGCCTGGAGTTGGGACAGTCTGAACACTGAAGCTTTCTTT. Filled out from reference TRBV30 and TRBJ1-1, the complete variable domain reads SQTIHQWPATLVQPVGSPLSLECTVEGTSNPNLYWYRQAAGRGLQLLFYSVGIGQISSEVPQNLSASRPQDRQFILSSKKLLLSDSGFYLCAWSWDSLNTEAFFGQGTRLTVV.

CDR3: CASTLSRGGGETQYF. The CDR3 region has the DNA TGTGCCAGCACCCTCTCGAGGGGGGGCGGAGAGACCCAGTACTTC. This chain links TRBV2 with TRBJ2-5; a weak D match, TRBD2 (7 bases). In germline, CDR1 is SNHLY, CDR2 FYNNEI. V lost 7 bases to trimming and J lost 4 bases, with 19 bases between them. CDR3 length equals 15 residues.

The chain links TRBV12-3 or TRBV12-4 to TRBJ1-2; D remains unclear. CDR3 size: 12 residues. V lost 3 bases and J lost 5, with 7 bases in between. This chain's CDR3 is CASSLLGYGYTF. In DNA, the CDR3 is TGTGCCAGCAGTTTGTTGGGGTATGGCTACACCTTC.

The chain couples TRBV15 to TRBJ2-5; 7 bases align to TRBD1. V shed 1 base, J shed 3 bases, and the junction held 14 bases outside the gene matches. The CDR3 is 18 residues long. Germline V gene sequence: CDR1 LNHNV, CDR2 YYDKDF (reference sequence). For the CDR3, the DNA is TGTGCCACCAGCAGAGCTTGGCGTGCGACAGGGCCAAAAGAGACCCAGTACTTC. Protein: CATSRAWRATGPKETQYF.

The chain is built from TRBV25-1 and TRBJ2-4, with TRBD1 as a possible D gene (5 bases). The CDR3 length is 16 residues. CDR1 and CDR2 (germline): MGHDK, SYGVNS. V was cut by 2 bases and J by 0 bases, with 11 bases left in between. CDR3 nucleotides: TGTGCCAGCAGTGAAACGCAGGGATTAGCCAAAAACATTCAGTACTTC. Its protein is CASSETQGLAKNIQYF. Supplemented by reference TRBV25-1 and TRBJ2-4, the full variable domain reads EADIYQTPRYLVIGTGKKITLECSQTMGHDKMYWYQQDPGMELHLIHYSYGVNSTEKGDLSSESTVSRIRTEHFPLTLESARPSHTSQYLCASSETQGLAKNIQYFGAGTRLSVL.